This TCR beta chain came from a study of T cells in localized non-small cell lung cancer. Regarding the study as a whole: Investigators sequenced only a single tumor region, leaving heterogeneity possible. Across samples, adjacent lung featured a median roughly 50 of the top 100 tumor clones.

Sequencing was performed with immunoSEQ multiplex PCR; in TCRdb, only in-frame clones are kept and a portion is missing. The repertoire consists of about 26,000 clones, with over 70% occurring once and the leading ten covering 9.5% to 10%. With respect to this clone: The antigen is not known.

V lost 7 bases and J lost 8, with 23 bases in between. The CDR3 totals 15 residues. From germline, CDR1 is MNHEY and CDR2 SVGAGI. V and J are TRBV6-5 and TRBJ1-2; a weak D match, TRBD1 (5 bases). The sequencing used peripheral blood, collected before any cancer treatment. The sequence derives from a man aged 35 to 69 with stage III squamous cell lung carcinoma. CDR3 loop: CASTSQAQSLTGYTF. The CDR3 DNA is TGTGCCAGCACCTCACAGGCGCAGAGCCTGACGGGCTACACCTTC.